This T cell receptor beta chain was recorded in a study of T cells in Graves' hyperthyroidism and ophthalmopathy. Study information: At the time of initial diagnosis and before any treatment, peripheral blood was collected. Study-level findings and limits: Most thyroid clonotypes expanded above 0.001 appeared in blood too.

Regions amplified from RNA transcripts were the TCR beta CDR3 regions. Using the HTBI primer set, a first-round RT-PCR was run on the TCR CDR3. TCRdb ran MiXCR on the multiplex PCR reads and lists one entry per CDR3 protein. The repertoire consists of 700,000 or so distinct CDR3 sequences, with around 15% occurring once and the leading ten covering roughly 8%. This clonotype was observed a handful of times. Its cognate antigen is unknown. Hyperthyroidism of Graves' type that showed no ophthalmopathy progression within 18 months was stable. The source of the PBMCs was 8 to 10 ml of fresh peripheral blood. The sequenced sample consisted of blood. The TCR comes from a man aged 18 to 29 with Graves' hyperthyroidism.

CDR3 protein: CSVQKGNEQFF. The CDR3 DNA is TGCAGCGTTCAAAAGGGCAATGAGCAGTTCTTC. This chain uses TRBV29-1 with TRBJ2-1, with unresolved D. V lost 5 bases to trimming and J lost 6 bases, with 8 bases between them. CDR1 and CDR2 (germline): SQVTM, ANQGSEA. There are 11 residues in the CDR3.